A single sample gave rise to the 26 T cell receptor beta chains below, sequenced in a study of T cell changes during pregnancy in multiple sclerosis (dated by TCRdb to about 2019). Library creation used the immunoSEQ multiplex PCR assay. The table comes from immuneACCESS by way of TCRdb, which keeps in-frame sequences with V and J called. Part of the clones is missing from these tables; in studies checked, under half for an unresolved V gene and the rest for unknown reasons. For this sample the table gives approximately 60,000 clones, of which 80% to 95% were detected only once. Approximately 5.8% of the sample belongs to the ten largest clones. The sample was peripheral blood, taken in the third trimester of pregnancy. All receptors derive from a female donor in good health, enrolled as a control in a pregnancy study.

The CDR3 loop is CASRGELYQETQYF. The CDR3 DNA is TGTGCCAGCAGGGGAGAGCTGTACCAAGAGACCCAGTACTTC. This chain links TRBV6-4 with TRBJ2-5; possible D gene TRBD2, 5 bases. The CDR3 has 14 residues. The V end was cut by 6 bases, the J end by 0 bases, with 11 bases between. Per the germline V gene, CDR1 is MRHNA and CDR2 is SNTAGT.

J is TRBJ1-1 and V is TRBV7-8; unclear D gene. The V gene lost 1 base and the J gene lost 8 bases, with 20 bases spanning the gap. The CDR3 extends over 16 amino acids. Germline V gene lookup returns CDR1 SGHVS and CDR2 FQNEAQ. Here the CDR3 reads CASSLEVPTLPGEAFF. CDR3 DNA: TGTGCCAGCAGCTTAGAAGTTCCTACCCTGCCCGGGGAAGCTTTCTTT.

The chain couples TRBV27 to TRBJ1-2, with 7 bases fitting TRBD1. From germline, CDR1 is MNHEY and CDR2 SMNVEV (reference sequence). After removal of 10 bases from V and 8 bases from J, the junction contained 13 bases not matched to a gene. CDR3 length: 13 residues. The CDR3 coding sequence is TGTGCCACCCATACCTTACAGGGGAACGGCTACACCTTC. Protein: CATHTLQGNGYTF.

CDR3 loop: CASSIGAVSTDTQYF. The CDR3 coding sequence is TGTGCCAGTAGTATCGGTGCGGTAAGCACAGATACGCAGTATTTT. The chain carries TRBV19 and TRBJ2-3; D call uncertain. The V end was cut by 3 bases, the J end by 0 bases, with 10 bases between. The CDR3 consists of 15 residues. Germline values: CDR1 LNHDA, CDR2 SQIVND (reference sequence). The entire variable domain, with the rest obtained from reference TRBV19 and TRBJ2-3, is as follows: DGGITQSPKYLFRKEGQNVTLSCEQNLNHDAMYWYRQDPGQGLRLIYYSQIVNDFQKGDIAEGYSVSREKKESFPLTVTSAQKNPTAFYLCASSIGAVSTDTQYFGPGTRLTVL.

The rearrangement uses TRBV19 and TRBJ1-1, with D unresolved. CDR1 LNHDA and CDR2 SQIVND come from the germline V gene (reference sequence). With 5 bases removed from V and 3 bases from J, the gap between germline ends came to 16 bases. The CDR3 is 15 amino acids. The CDR3 reads CASSPSSGLYTEAFF. The CDR3 DNA sequence: TGTGCCAGTAGTCCCTCCTCGGGGTTGTACACTGAAGCTTTCTTT.

The gene calls are TRBV30 and TRBJ2-7; 13 bases map to TRBD2. With V trimmed by 4 bases and J by 4 bases, 4 bases remained unmatched. CDR1 and CDR2 (germline): GTSNPN, SVGIG (reference sequence). CDR3 length: 14 amino acids. In DNA form, the CDR3 reads TGTGCCTGGACCGGACTAGCGGGGGAGTACGAGCAGTACTTC. Protein: CAWTGLAGEYEQYF.

The chain joins TRBV6-4 to TRBJ2-3, with D maybe TRBD1 (6 bases). CDR3 size: 15 residues. Per germline, CDR1 MRHNA and CDR2 SNTAGT. Trimming cost V 2 bases and J 0 bases, with 9 bases left between them. Here the CDR3 reads CASSDKTGSTDTQYF. The CDR3 nucleotides are TGTGCCAGCAGTGACAAGACAGGTAGCACAGATACGCAGTATTTT.

The V and J genes are TRBV4-2 and TRBJ2-7, with TRBD2 matching over 11 bases. V was pared by 4 bases and J by 4 bases, with 21 bases of the junction left unmatched. The germline CDR1 and CDR2 sequences are LGHNA and YNFKEQ. The CDR3 runs 20 residues. Here the CDR3 reads CASSPSGTSGPESFHYEQYF. CDR3 DNA sequence: TGTGCCAGCAGCCCCTCCGGGACTAGCGGCCCTGAATCCTTTCATTACGAGCAGTACTTC.

The chain joins TRBV5-1 to TRBJ2-7; 7 bases are shared with TRBD1. With 5 bases clipped from V and 0 bases from J, the junction kept 5 bases outside the gene matches. Germline loops: CDR1 SGHRS, CDR2 YFSETQ. This CDR3 comprises 14 residues. CDR3 in amino acids: CASRTGQYSYEQYF. DNA of the CDR3: TGCGCCAGCAGGACAGGGCAATACTCCTACGAGCAGTACTTC.

V is TRBV29-1 and J is TRBJ2-1; TRBD2 aligns across 10 bases. CDR3 length: 15 residues. CDR1 is SQVTM and CDR2 is ANQGSEA in the germline V gene. The V segment lost 3 bases and the J segment 1 base; nucleotides outside the gene matches: 3. The CDR3 loop reads CSVDSGGGSYNEQFF. As DNA, the CDR3 is TGCAGCGTTGACAGCGGGGGGGGTTCCTACAATGAGCAGTTCTTC.

This clone was counted once. The chain is built from TRBV9 and TRBJ2-4; D call uncertain. The germline V gene has CDR1 SGDLS and CDR2 YYNGEE. CDR3 length equals 17 residues. Trimming removed 0 bases at V and 3 bases at J, with 16 bases between. The CDR3 region has the DNA TGTGCCAGCAGCGTAGACCCCGCCGGCAGGCTCAAAAACATTCAGTACTTC. Translation gives CASSVDPAGRLKNIQYF.

CDR3 region: CASSEMGQSTDTQYF. CDR3 coding DNA: TGTGCCAGCAGTGAAATGGGACAGAGCACAGATACGCAGTATTTT. V gene TRBV6-1 combines with J gene TRBJ2-3, with 7 nucleotides matching TRBD1. This CDR3 region has 15 residues. J was trimmed by 0 bases and V by 2 bases; bases with no gene match: 2. Germline-derived CDR1 and CDR2 are MNHNS and SASEGT.

V usage is TRBV19 and J usage is TRBJ1-1, with D possibly being TRBD1 (5 bases). The CDR3 length is 15 residues. Germline values: CDR1 LNHDA, CDR2 SQIVND (reference sequence). The V end lost 5 bases, the J end lost 4 bases, and 17 bases lay between the germline ends. CDR3 sequence: CASSWGDLRGTEAFF. The CDR3 DNA reads as TGTGCCAGTAGTTGGGGGGACCTTCGGGGCACTGAAGCTTTCTTT.

V and J are TRBV27 and TRBJ2-7, with 12 bases lining up with TRBD1. Germline lookup yields CDR1 MNHEY and CDR2 SMNVEV (reference sequence). Germline trimming cut 5 bases from V and 0 bases from J; bases unmatched to any gene: 2. This CDR3 spans 15 amino acids. CDR3 region: CASSGTGGPSYEQYF. The CDR3 DNA reads TGTGCCAGCAGTGGGACAGGGGGCCCCTCCTACGAGCAGTACTTC.

This rearrangement joins TRBV9 to TRBJ2-3, with D possibly being TRBD1 (5 bases). Germline lookup yields CDR1 SGDLS and CDR2 YYNGEE. Deletions cut 5 bases from V and 2 bases from J, with 12 bases between. This CDR3 has 14 residues. The CDR3 loop is CASRAGPYTDTQYF. CDR3 bases: TGTGCCAGCAGGGCAGGGCCTTACACAGATACGCAGTATTTT. The variable domain in full, completed from reference TRBV9 and TRBJ2-3, reads DSGVTQTPKHLITATGQRVTLRCSPRSGDLSVYWYQQSLDQGLQFLIQYYNGEERAKGNILERFSAQQFPDLHSELNLSSLELGDSALYFCASRAGPYTDTQYFGPGTRLTVL.

V usage is TRBV25-1 and J usage is TRBJ1-4, with a tentative D call TRBD1 (5 bases). The CDR3 contains 15 residues. V lost 1 base and J 2 bases, leaving 8 bases between the germline ends. Germline values: CDR1 MGHDK, CDR2 SYGVNS. The DNA of the CDR3 is TGTGCCAGCAGTGAATCGGGGGAGACTAATGAAAAACTGTTTTTT. It codes for CASSESGETNEKLFF.

The gene calls are TRBV5-4 and TRBJ2-5; D may be TRBD1 (6 bases). CDR1 and CDR2 from the germline V gene are SGHNT and YYREEE (reference sequence). Trimming removed 0 bases from V and 5 bases from J, with 17 bases in between. The CDR3 totals 16 residues. CDR3: CASSLGMVGGQETQYF. For the CDR3, the DNA is TGTGCCAGCAGCTTGGGAATGGTAGGGGGTCAGGAGACCCAGTACTTC.

This clone has more than one count but fewer than ten. The chain links TRBV9 to TRBJ1-1; no definite D call. The ends were cut back, 0 bases at V and 4 bases at J, with 13 bases in the middle. Germline V gives CDR1 SGDLS, CDR2 YYNGEE. The CDR3 runs 15 residues. The CDR3 nucleotides are TGTGCCAGCAGCGTAGATGAGGGCGCGGGCACTGAAGCTTTCTTT. This encodes CASSVDEGAGTEAFF.

V gene TRBV10-2 combines with J gene TRBJ1-5; D gene unclear. The germline V gene has CDR1 WSHSY and CDR2 SAAADI. CDR3 size: 14 residues. The V end was cut by 3 bases, the J end by 7 bases, with 13 bases between. The CDR3 here is CASSDWAGGQPQHF. CDR3 DNA sequence: TGCGCCAGCAGTGATTGGGCAGGAGGCCAGCCCCAGCATTTT.

The chain has TRBV29-1 and TRBJ1-2, with D possibly matching TRBD1 (6 bases). The CDR3 contains 12 residues. Germline CDR1 and CDR2: SQVTM and ANQGSEA. V lost 7 bases and J lost 3, with 12 bases in between. This chain's CDR3 is CSGRGGDYGYTF. DNA of the CDR3: TGCAGCGGGAGGGGGGGGGACTATGGCTACACCTTC.

The rearrangement uses TRBV30 and TRBJ2-2; D perhaps matches TRBD2 (5 bases). The V end lost 8 bases, the J end lost 1 base, and 11 bases lay between the germline ends. Germline lookup yields CDR1 GTSNPN and CDR2 SVGIG (reference sequence). This CDR3 has 13 amino acids. The CDR3 DNA is TGTGCCCGTACCCGGGGGAACACCGGGGAGCTGTTTTTT. Residues: CARTRGNTGELFF.

This rearrangement joins TRBV9 to TRBJ1-3, with a possible D match to TRBD1 (6 bases). Germline assignment: CDR1 SGDLS and CDR2 YYNGEE. CDR3 length: 17 amino acids. Trimming removed 4 bases at V and 2 bases at J, with 19 bases between. The CDR3 protein is CASSPFRQGFPGNTIYF. CDR3 in DNA: TGTGCCAGCAGCCCCTTCCGGCAGGGGTTCCCTGGAAACACCATATATTTT. Full variable domain (outside the CDR3, taken from reference TRBV9 and TRBJ1-3): DSGVTQTPKHLITATGQRVTLRCSPRSGDLSVYWYQQSLDQGLQFLIQYYNGEERAKGNILERFSAQQFPDLHSELNLSSLELGDSALYFCASSPFRQGFPGNTIYFGEGSWLTVV.

V and J are TRBV10-3 and TRBJ1-2; D is unresolved. Trimming pared 0 bases from V and 4 bases from J, leaving 15 bases between. The CDR3 sequence is 16 residues long. The V gene's germline CDR1 is ENHRY and CDR2 SYGVKD. CDR3 bases: TGTGCCATCAGTGAGTCGAGGGCCGGGGAGTCCTATGGCTACACCTTC. Translation gives CAISESRAGESYGYTF.

The V gene is TRBV29-1, the J gene TRBJ2-3, with 11 bases that match TRBD2. Germline lookup yields CDR1 SQVTM and CDR2 ANQGSEA. This CDR3 region has 13 residues. Unmatched junction bases numbered 5, after V lost 4 bases and J lost 8 bases. CDR3 bases: TGCAGCGTTGTGACTAGCGGGACTGGTACGCAGTATTTT. Amino acid sequence: CSVVTSGTGTQYF.

The chain has TRBV19 and TRBJ2-1, with TRBD1 matching 8 bases. Per germline, CDR1 LNHDA and CDR2 SQIVND (reference sequence). With 5 bases clipped from V and 15 bases from J, the junction kept 12 bases outside the gene matches. The CDR3 runs 13 residues. The CDR3 DNA reads TGTGCCAGTAGTGGACTTCCGGGACAGGAGGGGTTCTTC. It specifies CASSGLPGQEGFF.

The CDR3 nucleotides read TGTGCCAGCAGTGAGCAGGACAGTGAGTACTATGGCTACACCTTC. It specifies CASSEQDSEYYGYTF. The chain uses TRBV6-1 and TRBJ1-2; weak D call: TRBD1 (6 bases). Germline assignment: CDR1 MNHNS and CDR2 SASEGT. The CDR3 sequence is 15 residues long. Trimming took off 3 bases at V and 3 bases at J, with 14 bases between the two ends.